Presented here are 10 T cell receptor beta chains from one specimen sequenced in a study of T cells in Graves' hyperthyroidism and ophthalmopathy. TCR beta CDR3 regions were amplified from RNA. First-round RT-PCR targeting the TCR CDR3 was performed with the HTBI primer set. TCRdb independently ran MiXCR on the multiplex PCR reads; one entry per CDR3 protein. The data contain hundreds of thousands of distinct CDR3 sequences, 15% to 18% of them singletons. The sequenced material came from blood. These receptors were obtained from a woman aged 18 to 35 with Graves' hyperthyroidism.

In its sample, this clonotype was seen many times. The chain joins TRBV7-2 to TRBJ2-7; 7 bases map to TRBD1. CDR1 and CDR2 from the germline V gene are SGHTA and FQGNSA. The CDR3 consists of 14 residues. J was trimmed by 2 bases and V by 6 bases; bases with no gene match: 7. The CDR3 bases are TGTGCCAGCAGTTTAAAGACAGGGCCCTACGAGCAGTACTTC. It yields the protein CASSLKTGPYEQYF.

This clonotype came up a few times. This may be a read error: a much more frequent sequence differs by one nucleotide. The CDR3 does not close with the conserved phenylalanine or tryptophan, likely indicating a read error. This rearrangement joins TRBV11-1 to TRBJ2-7; the match to TRBD1 covers 10 bases. The CDR3 loop spans 15 amino acids. The J segment lost 6 bases and the V segment lost 5 bases, leaving 10 bases of the junction unmatched. From germline, CDR1 is SGHAT and CDR2 FQDESV (reference sequence). In nucleotides, the CDR3 is TGTGCCAGCAGCCAAGACAGGGGGCGGCGGGGCGAGCAGTACCTC. Translation: CASSQDRGRRGEQYL.

The sample holds many counts of this clonotype. V and J are TRBV20-1 and TRBJ2-1; D gene uncertain. CDR1 and CDR2 (germline): DFQATT, SNEGSKA (reference sequence). V was pared by 1 base and J by 5 bases, with 12 bases between. The CDR3 has 14 amino acids. Here the CDR3 reads CSARGLDGNNEQFF. Here the CDR3 DNA reads TGCAGTGCTAGAGGCTTGGACGGAAACAATGAGCAGTTCTTC.

There are many counts of this clonotype. The V and J genes are TRBV3-1 and TRBJ2-3; D possibly corresponds to TRBD2 (6 bases). The CDR3 sequence is 17 residues long. CDR1 is LGHDT and CDR2 is YNNKEL in the germline V gene (reference sequence). V was shortened by 0 bases and J by 3 bases, with 16 bases between the two germline ends. CDR3 sequence: CASSQDRLTSHTDTQYF. DNA of the CDR3: TGTGCCAGCAGCCAAGATCGTCTCACTAGCCATACAGATACGCAGTATTTT.

This clonotype was seen many times. The chain is built from TRBV29-1 and TRBJ2-3, with 10 bases lining up with TRBD2. This CDR3 region has 14 residues. V was clipped by 3 bases and J by 4 bases; unmatched bases: 4. Germline V lookup: CDR1 SQVTM, CDR2 ANQGSEA. The CDR3 DNA reads as TGCAGCGTTGAGAGCGGGAGGGCGGCAGATACGCAGTATTTT. Translating it yields CSVESGRAADTQYF.

This chain links TRBV2 with TRBJ1-5, with 11 bases that match TRBD1. From germline, CDR1 is SNHLY and CDR2 FYNNEI. This CDR3 has 15 residues. With 6 bases clipped from V and 4 bases from J, the junction kept 5 bases outside the gene matches. In DNA form, the CDR3 reads TGTGCCAGCAGGGAGTGGGACAGGGGGAATCAGCCCCAGCATTTT. This codes for CASREWDRGNQPQHF.

This sequence joins TRBV20-1 and TRBJ1-1, with D uncertain. The CDR3 is 14 amino acids. Germline loops: CDR1 DFQATT, CDR2 SNEGSKA (reference sequence). Trimming pared 4 bases from V and 3 bases from J, leaving 15 bases between. The CDR3 loop reads CSATSGVADTEAFF. The DNA of the CDR3 is TGCAGTGCTACCTCCGGGGTAGCGGACACTGAAGCTTTCTTT.

In this sample, this clonotype turned up a few times. The rearrangement uses TRBV2 and TRBJ1-5, with D tentatively TRBD1 (6 bases). This CDR3 region has 12 residues. Trimming left V 6 bases short and J 5 bases short, with 8 bases between. CDR1 SNHLY and CDR2 FYNNEI come from the germline V gene. CDR3 coding DNA: TGTGCCAGCAGGGACAGCGATCAGCCCCAGCATTTT. Translation gives CASRDSDQPQHF. The whole variable domain, filled in from reference TRBV2 and TRBJ1-5, reads EPEVTQTPSHQVTQMGQEVILRCVPISNHLYFYWYRQILGQKVEFLVSFYNNEISEKSEIFDDQFSVERPDGSNFTLKIRSTKLEDSAMYFCASRDSDQPQHFGDGTRLSIL.

This clonotype was recorded at least ten times. The J gene is TRBJ2-1, the V gene TRBV4-3; D is unresolved. The length of the CDR3 is 15 residues. The V end was cut by 0 bases, the J end by 1 base, with 7 bases between. Germline-derived CDR1 and CDR2 are LGHNA and YSLEER. The CDR3 reads CASSQDLDSYNEQFF. Written as DNA, the CDR3 is TGCGCCAGCAGCCAAGATTTGGATTCCTACAATGAGCAGTTCTTC.

V gene TRBV7-2 combines with J gene TRBJ2-5; the D gene is possibly TRBD2 (6 bases). The V gene lost 3 bases and the J gene lost 0 bases, with 8 bases spanning the gap. Germline V CDR1 and CDR2: SGHTA, FQGNSA. This CDR3 region has 14 residues. The CDR3 coding sequence is TGTGCCAGCAGCTTGCGCGGGGACCAAGAGACCCAGTACTTC. It specifies CASSLRGDQETQYF.